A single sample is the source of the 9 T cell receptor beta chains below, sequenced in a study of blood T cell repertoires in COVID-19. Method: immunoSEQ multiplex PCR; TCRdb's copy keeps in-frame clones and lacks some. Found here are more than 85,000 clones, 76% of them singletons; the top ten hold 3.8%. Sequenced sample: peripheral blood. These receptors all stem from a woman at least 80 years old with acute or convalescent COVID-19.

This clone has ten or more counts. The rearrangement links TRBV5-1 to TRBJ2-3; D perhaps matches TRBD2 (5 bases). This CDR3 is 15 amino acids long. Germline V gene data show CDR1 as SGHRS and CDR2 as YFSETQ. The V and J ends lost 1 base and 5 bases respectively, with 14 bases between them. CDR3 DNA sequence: TGCGCCAGCAGCTTGTTGTCTAGTCGGGGAGATACGCAGTATTTT. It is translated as CASSLLSSRGDTQYF.

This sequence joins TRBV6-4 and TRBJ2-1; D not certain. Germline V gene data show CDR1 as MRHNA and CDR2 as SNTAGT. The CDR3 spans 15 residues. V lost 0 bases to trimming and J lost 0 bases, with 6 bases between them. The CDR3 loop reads CASSDSLGSYNEQFF. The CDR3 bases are TGTGCCAGCAGTGACTCCCTAGGCTCCTACAATGAGCAGTTCTTC.

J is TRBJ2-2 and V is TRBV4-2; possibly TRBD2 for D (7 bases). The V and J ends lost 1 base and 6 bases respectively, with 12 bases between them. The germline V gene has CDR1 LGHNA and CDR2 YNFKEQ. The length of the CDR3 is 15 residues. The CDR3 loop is CASSQVSGGPGELFF. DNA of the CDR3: TGTGCCAGCAGCCAAGTTTCGGGGGGCCCCGGGGAGCTGTTTTTT.

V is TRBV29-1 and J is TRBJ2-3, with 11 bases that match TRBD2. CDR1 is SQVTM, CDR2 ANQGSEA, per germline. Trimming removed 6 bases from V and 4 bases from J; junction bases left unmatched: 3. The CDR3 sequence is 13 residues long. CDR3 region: CSVLAGVPDTQYF. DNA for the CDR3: TGCAGCGTACTAGCGGGGGTACCAGATACGCAGTATTTT.

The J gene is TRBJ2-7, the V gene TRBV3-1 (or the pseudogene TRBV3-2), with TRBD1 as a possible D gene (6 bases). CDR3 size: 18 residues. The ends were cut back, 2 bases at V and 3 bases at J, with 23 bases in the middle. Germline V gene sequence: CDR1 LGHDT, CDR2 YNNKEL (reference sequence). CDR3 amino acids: CASSQPSGTQLPYYEQYF. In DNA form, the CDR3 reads TGTGCCAGCAGCCAACCCTCCGGGACACAGCTACCCTACTACGAGCAGTACTTC.

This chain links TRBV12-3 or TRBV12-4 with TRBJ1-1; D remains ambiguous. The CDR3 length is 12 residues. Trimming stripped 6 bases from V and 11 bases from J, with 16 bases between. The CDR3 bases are TGTGCCAGCAGCAGTACAGCCTCTGGGGCTTTCTTT. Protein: CASSSTASGAFF.

In DNA form, the CDR3 reads TGTGCTAGTGGTACGGGGGGTGTTGAAGCTTTCTTT. This encodes CASGTGGVEAFF. The chain uses TRBV12-5 and TRBJ1-1; TRBD1 is a possible D gene (5 bases). The germline CDR1 and CDR2 sequences are LGHNT and FRNRAP. V was clipped by 5 bases and J by 7 bases, with 11 bases between them. There are 12 residues in the CDR3.

The CDR3 DNA reads TGTGCCAGCAGCCAGTCGGAGCGGGAGGGCCTAGATGAGCAGTTCTTC. Its protein is CASSQSEREGLDEQFF. The chain combines TRBV11-2 with TRBJ2-1; 10 bases agree with TRBD2. The V gene end was trimmed by 5 bases and the J gene end by 8 bases; junction bases not matched to a gene: 12. CDR3 size: 16 residues. Germline assignment: CDR1 SGHAT and CDR2 FQNNGV.

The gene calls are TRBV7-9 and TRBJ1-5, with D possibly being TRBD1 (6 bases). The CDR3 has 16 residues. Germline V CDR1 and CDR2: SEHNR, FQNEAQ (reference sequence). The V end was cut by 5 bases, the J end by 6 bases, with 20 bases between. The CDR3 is CASSPEGRGNIQPQHF. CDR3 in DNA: TGTGCCAGCAGCCCAGAAGGCAGGGGAAATATTCAGCCCCAGCATTTT.